The 14 T cell receptor beta chains given below trace back to one sample, sequenced in a study of post-analysis software for immune sequencing data. The library was made from cDNA and included unique molecular identifiers. TCRdb independently ran MiXCR on the PCR reads; one entry per CDR3 protein. The sample holds about 460,000 distinct CDR3 sequences, around 40% seen once. Study-wide findings and caveats: The study found TRBV5-6, TRBV5-1 and TRBV20-1 among a few TRBV segments more frequent in patients than controls.

No antigen is known for these receptors. Sequencing input: blood. The receptor set was obtained from a girl between 10 and 17 years old with multiple sclerosis.

This clonotype was recorded a few times. This chain connects TRBV12-3 or TRBV12-4 to TRBJ1-2; weak D call: TRBD1 (5 bases). This CDR3 contains 14 residues. V was trimmed by 0 bases and J by 8 bases, leaving 13 bases between them. The CDR3 reads CASSLAPGLGGYTF. Written as DNA, the CDR3 is TGTGCCAGCAGTTTAGCCCCGGGGCTGGGGGGCTACACCTTC.

This clonotype has more than one count but fewer than ten. The chain joins TRBV12-3 or TRBV12-4 to TRBJ2-1; 9 bases map to TRBD1. V shed 5 bases and J 4 bases; nucleotides not matched to a gene: 9. The length of the CDR3 is 16 residues. The CDR3 DNA reads as TGTGCCAGCAGTCATACGGACAGGGGATTTTACAATGAGCAGTTCTTC. Its protein is CASSHTDRGFYNEQFF.

The chain employs TRBV10-3 and TRBJ2-5; the D is unclear. Trimming pared 4 bases from V and 1 base from J, leaving 10 bases between. This CDR3 is built from 14 residues. The germline V gene has CDR1 ENHRY and CDR2 SYGVKD. For the CDR3, the DNA is TGTGCCATCAGTGGGTCAAGCTCCCAAGAGACCCAGTACTTC. Translating gives CAISGSSSQETQYF.

This clonotype showed up just a few times. The rearrangement joins TRBV4-1 to TRBJ1-4; D may be TRBD1 (5 bases). This CDR3 region has 16 residues. CDR1 is MGHRA and CDR2 is YSYEKL in the germline V gene. V was shortened by 0 bases and J by 8 bases, with 16 bases between the two germline ends. This CDR3 reads CASSQEPRQGYEKLFF. CDR3 DNA sequence: TGCGCCAGCAGCCAAGAACCCCGCCAGGGATACGAAAAACTGTTTTTT.

The CDR3 protein is CASSEGQYEQYF. Here the CDR3 DNA reads TGTGCCAGCAGTGAGGGACAGTACGAGCAGTACTTC. J is TRBJ2-7 and V is TRBV2; 7 positions match TRBD1. Germline V gives CDR1 SNHLY, CDR2 FYNNEI. The CDR3 runs 12 residues. Losses at the gene ends were 3 bases for V and 4 bases for J; bases not matched to a gene: 0.

The CDR3 nucleotides are TGTGCCAGCAGCCAACAGGGGCCTTATGGCTACACCTTC. This gives the protein CASSQQGPYGYTF. V usage is TRBV6-6 and J usage is TRBJ1-2; 7 positions agree with TRBD1. The CDR3 covers 13 residues. After removal of 6 bases from V and 5 bases from J, the junction contained 6 bases not matched to a gene. Germline V gene sequence: CDR1 MNHNY, CDR2 SVGAGI (reference sequence).

The V call is TRBV4-2, the J call TRBJ2-1; D gene uncertain. The CDR3 spans 15 residues. Germline loops: CDR1 LGHNA, CDR2 YNFKEQ. The V gene lost 2 bases and the J gene lost 4 bases, with 12 bases spanning the gap. CDR3: CASSQSQVDYNEQFF. The DNA for the CDR3 is TGTGCCAGCAGCCAATCCCAGGTGGATTACAATGAGCAGTTCTTC.

The chain uses TRBV28 and TRBJ2-4; D possibly corresponds to TRBD2 (7 bases). The DNA end lines up better with TRBJ2-5; the J call may be wrong. This CDR3 has 15 amino acids. In germline, CDR1 is MDHEN, CDR2 SYDVKM. The CDR3 protein is CASSRGGAFQETQYF. The CDR3 DNA is TGTGCCAGCAGCCGTGGGGGGGCGTTCCAAGAGACCCAGTACTTC.

The J gene is TRBJ2-3, the V gene TRBV6-5, with 7 bases matching TRBD1. Germline values: CDR1 MNHEY, CDR2 SVGAGI. The CDR3 sequence is 16 residues long. Trimming cost V 4 bases and J 6 bases; bases outside gene matches: 13. The CDR3 here is CASSSRQGVLFDTQYF. CDR3 sequence (DNA): TGTGCCAGCAGTTCGCGACAGGGTGTTTTGTTCGATACGCAGTATTTT.

The chain employs TRBV10-1 and TRBJ1-1; possible D gene TRBD1, 6 bases. The CDR3 covers 13 residues. Trimming left V 6 bases short and J 8 bases short, with 16 bases between. Germline CDR1 and CDR2: WNHNN and SYGVQD (reference sequence). CDR3 region: CASRVEVTGEAFF. CDR3 in DNA: TGCGCCAGCAGAGTGGAAGTAACAGGGGAAGCTTTCTTT.

This chain uses TRBV9 with TRBJ1-2; D possibly corresponds to TRBD1 (6 bases). Germline V gives CDR1 SGDLS, CDR2 YYNGEE. The CDR3 consists of 13 residues. The V gene lost 3 bases and the J gene lost 5 bases, with 11 bases spanning the gap. CDR3 protein: CASSGGAAYGYTF. DNA of the CDR3: TGTGCCAGCAGCGGGGGGGCAGCGTATGGCTACACCTTC.

The J gene is TRBJ2-3, the V gene TRBV15, with TRBD2 as a possible D gene (5 bases). The ends were cut back, 0 bases at V and 5 bases at J, with 9 bases in the middle. In germline, CDR1 is LNHNV, CDR2 YYDKDF (reference sequence). The CDR3 contains 14 residues. CDR3 DNA: TGTGCCACCAGCAGAGATGTAGGACTAGATACGCAGTATTTT. Translating it yields CATSRDVGLDTQYF.

This clonotype came up a few times. The chain carries TRBV29-1 and TRBJ2-1; 7 bases match TRBD2. The CDR3 length is 16 residues. With V trimmed by 4 bases and J by 0 bases, 9 bases remained unmatched. Germline CDR1 SQVTM, CDR2 ANQGSEA. DNA for the CDR3: TGCAGCGTTGTATGGACTAGACGTAGCTCCTACAATGAGCAGTTCTTC. Protein product: CSVVWTRRSSYNEQFF.

J is TRBJ2-6 and V is TRBV7-9; possibly TRBD2 for D (5 bases). The V gene lost 5 bases and the J gene lost 0 bases, with 11 bases spanning the gap. This CDR3 comprises 16 residues. Germline CDR1 and CDR2: SEHNR and FQNEAQ (reference sequence). The CDR3 sequence is CASSIREYSGANVLTF. The CDR3 nucleotides read TGTGCCAGCAGCATAAGGGAGTACTCTGGGGCCAACGTCCTGACTTTC. The whole variable domain, filled in from reference TRBV7-9 and TRBJ2-6, reads DTGVSQNPRHKITKRGQNVTFRCDPISEHNRLYWYRQTLGQGPEFLTYFQNEAQLEKSRLLSDRFSAERPKGSFSTLEIQRTEQGDSAMYLCASSIREYSGANVLTFGAGSRLTVL.